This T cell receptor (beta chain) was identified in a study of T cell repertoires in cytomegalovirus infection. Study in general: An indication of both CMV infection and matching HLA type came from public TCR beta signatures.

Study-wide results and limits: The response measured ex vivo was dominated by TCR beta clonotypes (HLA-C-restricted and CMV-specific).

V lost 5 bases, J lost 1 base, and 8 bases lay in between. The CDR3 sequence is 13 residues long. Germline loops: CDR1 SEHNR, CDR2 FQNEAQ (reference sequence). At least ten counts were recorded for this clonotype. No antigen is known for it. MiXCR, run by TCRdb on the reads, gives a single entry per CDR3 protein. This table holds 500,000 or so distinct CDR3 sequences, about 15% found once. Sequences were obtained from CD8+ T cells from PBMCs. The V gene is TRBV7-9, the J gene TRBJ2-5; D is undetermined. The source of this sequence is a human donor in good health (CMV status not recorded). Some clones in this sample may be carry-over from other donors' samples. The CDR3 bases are TGTGCCAGCAGCACAAACCCCCAAGAGACCCAGTACTTC. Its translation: CASSTNPQETQYF.